These 8 T cell receptor beta chains share one sample of origin, sequenced in a study of metastatic and nonmetastatic thyroid tumors. Thyroid surgery took place with no prior treatment in any patient. TCRdb re-clonotyped the PCR reads through MiXCR. The sample lists just under 4,000 clones; under 25% were seen once. Specimen: tumor tissue. All receptors come from a female donor with papillary thyroid cancer or a benign thyroid nodule (not recorded which). Some clones in this sample may be carry-over from other donors' samples.

This clone was detected a few times. The rearrangement uses TRBV6-1 and TRBJ2-5; TRBD2 might be the D (6 bases). This CDR3 spans 16 amino acids. Between the trimmed V and J ends, which lost 1 base and 1 base, there was a span of 13 bases. The germline CDR1 and CDR2 sequences are MNHNS and SASEGT. The CDR3 DNA follows: TGTGCCAGCAGTGAAGAAGTAGCGGCTATCCAAGAGACCCAGTACTTC. It specifies CASSEEVAAIQETQYF.

The V call is TRBV28, the J call TRBJ1-2; D may be TRBD1 (5 bases). CDR3 length equals 15 residues. V was clipped by 2 bases and J by 4 bases, with 14 bases between them. From germline, CDR1 is MDHEN and CDR2 SYDVKM. Written as DNA, the CDR3 is TGTGCCAGCAGTTTAGTCCAGGGAGGGTCCTATGGCTACACCTTC. It codes for CASSLVQGGSYGYTF.

The rearrangement links TRBV24-1 to TRBJ2-3, with D perhaps matching TRBD1 (6 bases). Trimming shortened V by 6 bases and J by 4 bases, and 13 bases separated the two germline ends. The CDR3 sequence is 14 residues long. CDR1 and CDR2 from the germline V gene are KGHDR and SFDVKD. CDR3: CATSRDNGADTQYF. In DNA form, the CDR3 reads TGTGCCACCAGTCGGGACAACGGCGCAGATACGCAGTATTTT.

This clone was seen a few times. The chain joins TRBV28 to TRBJ2-7; D is unresolved. Trimming stripped 3 bases from V and 0 bases from J, with 9 bases between. The CDR3 contains 14 residues. CDR1 is MDHEN, CDR2 SYDVKM, per germline. CDR3 bases: TGTGCCAGCAGTTTTCCGAACTTCTCCTACGAGCAGTACTTC. This codes for CASSFPNFSYEQYF.

The chain links TRBV5-1 to TRBJ1-2; D call uncertain. Trimming cost V 0 bases and J 4 bases, with 7 bases left between them. The germline V gene has CDR1 SGHRS and CDR2 YFSETQ. The CDR3 has 13 residues. The CDR3 nucleotides read TGCGCCAGCAGCTTGGAGGCAGGCTATGGCTACACCTTC. Protein product: CASSLEAGYGYTF. The variable domain in full, with the rest retrieved from reference TRBV5-1 and TRBJ1-2, is KAGVTQTPRYLIKTRGQQVTLSCSPISGHRSVSWYQQTPGQGLQFLFEYFSETQRNKGNFPGRFSGRQFSNSRSEMNVSTLELGDSALYLCASSLEAGYGYTFGSGTRLTVV.

By sample share, this clone is medium-sized. This rearrangement joins TRBV9 to TRBJ2-7, with 8 bases lining up with TRBD1. The germline V gene encodes CDR1 SGDLS and CDR2 YYNGEE. The CDR3 is 16 residues long. V shed 3 bases, J shed 3 bases, and the junction held 11 bases outside the gene matches. CDR3 sequence: CASSAGLGQDLYEQYF. DNA for the CDR3: TGTGCCAGCAGCGCCGGTCTGGGACAGGACCTCTACGAGCAGTACTTC.

This clone was counted between two and nine times. The J gene is TRBJ2-7, the V gene TRBV28; 9 nucleotides align to TRBD2. There are 17 residues in the CDR3. CDR1 and CDR2 (germline): MDHEN, SYDVKM. The J segment lost 4 bases and the V segment lost 10 bases, leaving 20 bases of the junction unmatched. The CDR3 DNA follows: TGTGCCACTCCCCGGTGGACTAGCGAGAATGTTGGATACGAGCAGTACTTC. Its translation is CATPRWTSENVGYEQYF.

This clone is medium-sized by share. The chain recombines TRBV6-2 or TRBV6-3 with TRBJ1-1; 9 nucleotides line up with TRBD1. Germline lookup yields CDR1 MNHEY and CDR2 SVGEGT. The CDR3 contains 17 residues. With 6 bases clipped from V and 10 bases from J, the junction kept 21 bases outside the gene matches. The CDR3 DNA follows: TGTGCCAGCAGCCCCACAAACTTCCGGGACAGGGCCCAGGGAGCTTTCTTT. Protein: CASSPTNFRDRAQGAFF.